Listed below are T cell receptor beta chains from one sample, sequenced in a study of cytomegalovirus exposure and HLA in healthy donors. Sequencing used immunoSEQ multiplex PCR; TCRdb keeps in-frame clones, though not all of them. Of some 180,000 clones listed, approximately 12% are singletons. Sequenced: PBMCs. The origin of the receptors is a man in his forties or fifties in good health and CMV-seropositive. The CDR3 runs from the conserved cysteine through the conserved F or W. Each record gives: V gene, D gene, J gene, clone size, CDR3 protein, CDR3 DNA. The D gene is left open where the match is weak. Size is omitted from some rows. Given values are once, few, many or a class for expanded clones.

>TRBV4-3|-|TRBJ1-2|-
CASSQDMAVKGYTF
TGCGCCAGCAGCCAAGATATGGCAGTCAAAGGCTACACCTTC
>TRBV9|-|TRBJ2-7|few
CASSVGQTSYEQYF
TGTGCCAGCAGCGTAGGACAGACTTCCTACGAGCAGTACTTC
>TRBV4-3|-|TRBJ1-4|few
CASSQDSRSNEKLFF
TGCGCCAGCAGCCAAGATAGCCGGAGTAATGAAAAACTGTTTTTT
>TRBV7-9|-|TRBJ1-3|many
CASSRSGVSGNTIYF
TGTGCCAGCAGCCGGTCGGGGGTCTCTGGAAACACCATATATTTT
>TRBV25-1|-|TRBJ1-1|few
CASSAQGTDRAFF
TGTGCCAGCAGTGCCCAGGGGACGGACCGAGCTTTCTTT
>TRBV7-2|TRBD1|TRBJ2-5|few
CASSQTGGSETQYF
TGTGCCAGCAGCCAGACAGGGGGATCAGAGACCCAGTACTTC
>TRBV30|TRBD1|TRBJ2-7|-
CAWSVGGTYEQYF
TGTGCCTGGAGTGTAGGGGGCACCTACGAGCAGTACTTC
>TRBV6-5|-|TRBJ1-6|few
CASSRSRGSNSPLHF
TGTGCCAGCAGCCGTAGCCGGGGGTCTAATTCACCCCTCCACTTT
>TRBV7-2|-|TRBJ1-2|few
CASSSGVTVHNYGYTF
TGTGCCAGCAGCTCGGGGGTAACGGTTCATAACTATGGCTACACCTTC
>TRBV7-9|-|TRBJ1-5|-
CASSITDSPNQPQHF
TGTGCCAGCAGCATCACCGACAGCCCCAATCAGCCCCAGCATTTT
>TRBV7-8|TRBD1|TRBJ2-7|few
CASSWDQDRQETYEQYF
TGTGCCAGCAGCTGGGACCAGGACAGGCAGGAGACCTACGAGCAGTACTTC